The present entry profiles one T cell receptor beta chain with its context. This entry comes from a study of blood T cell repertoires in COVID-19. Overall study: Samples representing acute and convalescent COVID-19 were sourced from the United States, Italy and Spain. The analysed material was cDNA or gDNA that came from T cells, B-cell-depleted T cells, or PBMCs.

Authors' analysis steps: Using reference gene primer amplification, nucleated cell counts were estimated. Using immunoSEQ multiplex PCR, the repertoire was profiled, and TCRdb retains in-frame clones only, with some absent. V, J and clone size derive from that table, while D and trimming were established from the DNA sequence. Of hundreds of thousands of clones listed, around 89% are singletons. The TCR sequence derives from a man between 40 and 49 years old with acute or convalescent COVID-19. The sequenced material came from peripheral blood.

The DNA of the CDR3 is TGTGCCAGCAGCCAGGACAGCGGGACACCCCTCCACTTT. It translates to CASSQDSGTPLHF. The chain joins TRBV7-2 to TRBJ1-6; maybe TRBD1 (6 bases). V was clipped by 5 bases and J by 11 bases, with 13 bases between them. The CDR3 has 13 amino acids. Germline CDR1 is SGHTA and CDR2 is FQGNSA. The whole variable domain, remainder taken from reference TRBV7-2 and TRBJ1-6, is GAGVSQSPSNKVTEKGKDVELRCDPISGHTALYWYRQSLGQGLEFLIYFQGNSAPDKSGLPSDRFSAERTGGSVSTLTIQRTQQEDSAVYLCASSQDSGTPLHFGNGTRLTVT.